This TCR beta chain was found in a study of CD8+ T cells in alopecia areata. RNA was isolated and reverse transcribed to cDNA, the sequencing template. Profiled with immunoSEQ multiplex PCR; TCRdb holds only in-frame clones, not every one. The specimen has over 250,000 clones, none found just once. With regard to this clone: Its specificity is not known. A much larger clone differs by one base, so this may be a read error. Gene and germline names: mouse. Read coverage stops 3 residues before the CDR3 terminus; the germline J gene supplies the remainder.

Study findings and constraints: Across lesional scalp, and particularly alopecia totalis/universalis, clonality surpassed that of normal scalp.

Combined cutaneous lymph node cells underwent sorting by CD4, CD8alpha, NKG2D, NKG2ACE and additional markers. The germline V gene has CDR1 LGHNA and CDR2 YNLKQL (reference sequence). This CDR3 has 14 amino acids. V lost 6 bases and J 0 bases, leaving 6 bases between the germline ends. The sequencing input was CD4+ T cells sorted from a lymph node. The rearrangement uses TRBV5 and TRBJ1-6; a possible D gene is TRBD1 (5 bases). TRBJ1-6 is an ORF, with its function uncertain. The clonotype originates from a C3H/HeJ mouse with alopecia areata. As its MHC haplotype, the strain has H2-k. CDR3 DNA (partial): TGTGCCAGCAGGGACAATTCCTATAATTCGCCC. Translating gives CASRDNSYNSP. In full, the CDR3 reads CASRDNSYNSPLYF.